The subject of this entry is one T cell receptor (beta chain). Which antigen it targets is not known. The sequencer listed for this sample is NextSeq 550. The Human TCR Profiling Kit (MiLaboratory) was used to make UMI-labeled 5' RACE TRB cDNA libraries. cDNA synthesis used the entire amount of extracted RNA, and PCR amplification then used the entire amount of cDNA produced. Libraries were prepared in parallel using an identical number of PCR cycles. Concerning the study's data processing: With a requirement of at least two reads per UMI, MIGEC and MiXCR extracted about 50,000 +/- 10,000 unique UMI-labeled TRB cDNA molecules per library. An average of roughly 40,000 +/- 10,000 functional in-frame TRB CDR3 nucleotide clonotypes without stop codons was found per library. After each sample was downsampled to 5000 UMI-labeled TRB molecules, VDJtools was used to calculate diversity metrics such as normalized Shannon-Wiener and Chao1. VDJtools computed clonotype-size-weighted physicochemical properties of the central five CDR3 residues: interaction energy, strength, volume and Kidera factor 4. The reads went through TCRdb reprocessing, and each CDR3 protein sequence gets one entry with no DNA. V and J calls and clone size were set by TCRdb, not the authors. The table for this sample lists some 130,000 distinct CDR3 sequences. Approximately 0.5% of the sample rests with the top ten.

The data derive from a study of CXCR3-negative and CXCR3-positive naive CD8 T cells (dated by TCRdb to about 2019). For the wider study: About 150 million TRB reads were obtained in total, roughly 1.5 +/- 0.3 million reads per library. The TRBV-TRBJ cluster analysis covered naive subsets from 5 donors and memory cells from 3 donors. Diversity and physicochemical repertoire analyses were performed on around twelve donors pooled from two independent experiments. Overall results and qualifications from the work: Compared with CXCR3-negative naive cells, CXCR3-positive naive cells had TRB CDR3s with higher hydrophobicity (lower Kidera factor 4), lower energy, and higher strength and volume indices. Repertoire diversity was comparably high in both naive subsets but much lower in memory CD8+ T cells. CXCR3 expression partially decreased after cryopreservation, so most assays used freshly isolated PBMCs. Similar TRBV-TRBJ usage was shown by naive CXCR3-negative and CXCR3-positive cells from the same donor, whereas distinct patterns were shown by memory cells. Because surface CD5, which is linked to self-reactivity in mice, was comparable between the naive subsets, TCR interaction strength was also inferred from TRB CDR3 physicochemical properties.

For every CD8+ T cell subset, 300,000 cells were flow-sorted straight into RLT lysis buffer, and each subset was sorted in triplicate. Naive CD8+ T cells were defined stringently as CD45RO-CCR7+CD27+CD95- to exclude memory contaminants. Peripheral blood mononuclear cells were isolated from buffy coats by standard density gradient centrifugation. A FACSAria III was used to flow-sort naive CXCR3-negative and CXCR3-positive CD8+ T cells. Total RNA was extracted from sorted cells with an RNeasy Mini Kit. The CDR3, from cysteine to phenylalanine, totals 15 residues. DNA is not recorded here. Sequences MNHEY (CDR1) and SMNVEV (CDR2) are obtained from the germline V gene (reference sequence).

Sequences were obtained from naive CXCR3- CD8+ T cells from blood. Sample cell subset or site, as interpreted from the label and publication: CD45RO-CCR7+CD27+CD95- naive CD8+ T cells lacking CXCR3 (TNR3-). The rearranged segments are TRBV27 and TRBJ2-3; as DNA is missing, the TRBD2 call by TCRdb cannot be tested. The TCR was taken from a human donor in good health. Some clones in this sample may be carry-over from other donors' samples. The CDR3 loop reads CASSYGTSSTDTQYF.